One sample yielded the 19 T cell receptor beta chains listed below, sequenced in a study of cytomegalovirus exposure and HLA in healthy donors. The table came from immunoSEQ multiplex PCR; TCRdb's copy has only in-frame clones and leaves some out. Here the sample spans tens of thousands of clones, over 90% being singletons. Material: PBMCs. The receptor source for this set is a young woman in good health and CMV-seronegative.

This sequence joins TRBV30 and TRBJ1-5; D may be TRBD1 (6 bases). Germline-derived CDR1 and CDR2 are GTSNPN and SVGIG (reference sequence). This CDR3 region has 14 residues. V was shortened by 0 bases and J by 6 bases, with 12 bases between the two germline ends. CDR3 DNA sequence: TGTGCCTGGAGTGTAAGGCAGGGGCGTCAGCCCCAGCATTTT. This gives the protein CAWSVRQGRQPQHF.

V is TRBV7-7 and J is TRBJ2-1; TRBD2 aligns across 9 bases. V gave up 5 bases and J gave up 7 bases; unmatched junction bases: 9. Germline V gene lookup returns CDR1 SSHAT and CDR2 FNYEAQ (reference sequence). The length of the CDR3 is 15 residues. CDR3 sequence: CASSLIAGAENEQFF. In DNA, the CDR3 is TGTGCCAGCAGCCTAATAGCGGGAGCCGAGAATGAGCAGTTCTTC.

J is TRBJ1-2 and V is TRBV13; 10 positions agree with TRBD1. Germline trimming cut 5 bases from V and 8 bases from J; bases unmatched to any gene: 8. This CDR3 comprises 14 residues. Germline CDR1 PRHDT, CDR2 FYEKMQ (reference sequence). Here the CDR3 DNA reads TGTGCCAGCAGCGTTTTCCGGGACAGGGGCGGCTACACCTTC. Protein product: CASSVFRDRGGYTF.

The chain joins TRBV6-1 to TRBJ2-7, with D perhaps matching TRBD2 (6 bases). V was trimmed by 3 bases and J by 2 bases, leaving 14 bases between them. CDR1 is MNHNS, CDR2 SASEGT, per germline. The CDR3 runs to 15 residues. The CDR3 spells CASSDRRDGTYEQYF. CDR3 nucleotides: TGTGCCAGCAGTGATCGGCGGGACGGTACCTACGAGCAGTACTTC.

The chain combines TRBV10-3 with TRBJ2-3; TRBD1 matches at 9 bases. The CDR3 totals 14 residues. The germline V gene has CDR1 ENHRY and CDR2 SYGVKD. J lost 5 bases, V lost 8 bases, and 8 bases had no gene match. The CDR3 sequence: CAIHRDREGDTQYF. The CDR3 nucleotides are TGTGCCATCCATAGGGACAGGGAGGGAGATACGCAGTATTTT.

The CDR3 sequence is CASSLVGTGDYGYTF. DNA for the CDR3: TGTGCCAGCAGTTTGGTGGGGACAGGGGACTATGGCTACACCTTC. The chain is built from TRBV27 and TRBJ1-2, with 10 bases lining up with TRBD1. The CDR3 is 15 amino acids. Germline CDR1 MNHEY, CDR2 SMNVEV (reference sequence). Trimming cost V 3 bases and J 3 bases; bases outside gene matches: 4.

The chain joins TRBV7-9 to TRBJ1-2, with D possibly TRBD1 on 6 matching bases. V lost 5 bases, J lost 7 bases, and 8 bases lay in between. Germline CDR1 reads SEHNR; CDR2 reads FQNEAQ (reference sequence). The CDR3 extends over 11 amino acids. In DNA form, the CDR3 reads TGTGCCAGCAGCCCAGGGGTTGGCTACACCTTC. It translates to CASSPGVGYTF.

The genes are TRBV6-6 and TRBJ1-1; the D gene is possibly TRBD1 (5 bases). V dropped 4 bases and J dropped 7 bases, with 10 bases sitting between them. CDR3 size: 12 residues. CDR1 is MNHNY and CDR2 is SVGAGI in the germline V gene (reference sequence). The CDR3 protein is CASSWTTDEAFF. DNA for the CDR3: TGTGCCAGCAGTTGGACAACGGATGAAGCTTTCTTT.

This clone has a single count. This sequence joins TRBV7-9 and TRBJ1-3, with D perhaps TRBD1 (5 bases). CDR3 length: 17 amino acids. Germline-derived CDR1 and CDR2 are SEHNR and FQNEAQ (reference sequence). The V and J ends lost 5 bases and 2 bases respectively, with 19 bases between them. The CDR3 DNA follows: TGTGCCAGCAGCCCACGGGGGGACTTCGGTGCTGGAAACACCATATATTTT. Its translation: CASSPRGDFGAGNTIYF. Variable domain in full (rest from reference TRBV7-9 and TRBJ1-3): DTGVSQNPRHKITKRGQNVTFRCDPISEHNRLYWYRQTLGQGPEFLTYFQNEAQLEKSRLLSDRFSAERPKGSFSTLEIQRTEQGDSAMYLCASSPRGDFGAGNTIYFGEGSWLTVV.

V gene TRBV19 combines with J gene TRBJ1-1; the match to TRBD1 covers 10 bases. The germline CDR1 and CDR2 sequences are LNHDA and SQIVND (reference sequence). The V segment lost 3 bases and the J segment 0 bases; nucleotides outside the gene matches: 7. There are 17 residues in the CDR3. Here the CDR3 DNA reads TGTGCCAGTAGTATCGTCGGGACAGGGGTGATGAACACTGAAGCTTTCTTT. Translation gives CASSIVGTGVMNTEAFF.

The chain combines TRBV5-4 with TRBJ2-3; the D gene is possibly TRBD2 (6 bases). This CDR3 spans 16 amino acids. From germline, CDR1 is SGHNT and CDR2 YYREEE (reference sequence). V gave up 3 bases and J gave up 2 bases, with 16 bases separating them. This chain's CDR3 is CASSSLLAGFTDTQYF. The CDR3 DNA reads TGTGCCAGCAGCTCCCTACTAGCCGGCTTCACAGATACGCAGTATTTT. Based on the CDR3 plus reference TRBV5-4 and TRBJ2-3, the full variable domain is ETGVTQSPTHLIKTRGQQVTLRCSSQSGHNTVSWYQQALGQGPQFIFQYYREEENGRGNFPPRFSGLQFPNYSSELNVNALELDDSALYLCASSSLLAGFTDTQYFGPGTRLTVL.

This chain joins TRBV18 and TRBJ2-7; 13 bases align to TRBD2. CDR3 size: 15 residues. The J segment lost 2 bases and the V segment lost 3 bases, leaving 1 base of the junction unmatched. Germline CDR1 reads KGHSH; CDR2 reads LQKENI. CDR3 bases: TGTGCCAGCTCACCGGGACTAGCGGGGACCTACGAGCAGTACGTC. It codes for CASSPGLAGTYEQYV.

The chain uses TRBV7-9 and TRBJ2-5; D is perhaps TRBD2 (5 bases). The CDR3 has 15 residues. In germline, CDR1 is SEHNR, CDR2 FQNEAQ (reference sequence). Trimming left V 8 bases short and J 6 bases short, with 22 bases between. The CDR3 DNA reads TGTGCCAGCGACCACTGGGCGCCCGGGGAGAAGACCCAGTACTTC. The encoded protein is CASDHWAPGEKTQYF.

The chain uses TRBV29-1 and TRBJ2-5, with TRBD2 matching over 16 bases. V trimming: 3 bases; J trimming: 5 bases; junction bases outside the gene matches: 6. Germline CDR1 and CDR2: SQVTM and ANQGSEA. This CDR3 contains 16 residues. CDR3 amino acids: CSVDGTSGRALETQYF. The CDR3 DNA follows: TGCAGCGTTGATGGGACTAGCGGGAGGGCTTTGGAGACCCAGTACTTC. Drawing the rest from reference TRBV29-1 and TRBJ2-5, the complete variable domain is SAVISQKPSRDICQRGTSLTIQCQVDSQVTMMFWYRQQPGQSLTLIATANQGSEATYESGFVIDKFPISRPNLTFSTLTVSNMSPEDSSIYLCSVDGTSGRALETQYFGPGTRLLVL.

This clone was picked up one time. The V call is TRBV6-4, the J call TRBJ2-7, with a possible D match to TRBD1 (6 bases). The CDR3 totals 14 residues. The V gene lost 7 bases and the J gene lost 2 bases, with 15 bases spanning the gap. Germline V lookup: CDR1 MRHNA, CDR2 SNTAGT. CDR3 nucleotide sequence: TGTGCCAGCAACTCCGGGTACAGGGCCTACGAGCAGTACGTC. It codes for CASNSGYRAYEQYV.

The rearrangement uses TRBV18 and TRBJ1-3; D is unclear. This CDR3 is 15 amino acids long. In germline, CDR1 is KGHSH, CDR2 LQKENI. V lost 3 bases and J 4 bases, leaving 13 bases between the germline ends. CDR3 loop: CASSPGQALGNTIYF. The CDR3 DNA is TGTGCCAGCTCACCCGGCCAGGCTTTAGGAAACACCATATATTTT.

The V gene is TRBV7-2, the J gene TRBJ2-3; perhaps TRBD2 as D (5 bases). The CDR3 is 18 residues long. The V end lost 0 bases, the J end lost 6 bases, and 22 bases lay between the germline ends. The germline V gene encodes CDR1 SGHTA and CDR2 FQGNSA. As DNA, the CDR3 is TGTGCCAGCAGCTTAGCGTCCGTGTCCTATCGGGGATCCGATACGCAGTATTTT. Protein sequence: CASSLASVSYRGSDTQYF.

V is TRBV7-2 and J is TRBJ2-1; 9 bases align to TRBD2. Looked up from germline, CDR1 is SGHTA and CDR2 is FQGNSA. Germline trimming cut 5 bases from V and 6 bases from J; bases unmatched to any gene: 2. CDR3 length: 13 amino acids. As DNA, the CDR3 is TGTGCCAGCAGCACGGGACTAGCCAATGAGCAGTTCTTC. Its protein product is CASSTGLANEQFF.

The chain uses TRBV18 and TRBJ1-1, with 9 bases that match TRBD1. The trim removed 0 bases at V and 0 bases at J, leaving 5 bases unmatched. This CDR3 comprises 17 residues. CDR1 and CDR2 from the germline V gene are KGHSH and LQKENI. The CDR3 sequence is CASSPPLGQGMNTEAFF. CDR3 bases: TGTGCCAGCTCACCACCGCTGGGACAGGGTATGAACACTGAAGCTTTCTTT.